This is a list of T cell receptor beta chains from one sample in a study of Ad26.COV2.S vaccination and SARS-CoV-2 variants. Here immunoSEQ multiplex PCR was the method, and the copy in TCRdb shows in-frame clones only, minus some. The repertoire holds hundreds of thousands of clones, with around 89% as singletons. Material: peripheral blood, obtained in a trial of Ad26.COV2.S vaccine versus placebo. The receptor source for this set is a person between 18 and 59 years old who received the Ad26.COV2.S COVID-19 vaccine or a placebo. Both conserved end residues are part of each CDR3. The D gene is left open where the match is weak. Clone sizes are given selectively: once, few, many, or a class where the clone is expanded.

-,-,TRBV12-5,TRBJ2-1,CASGLAPGTSIYNEQFF,TGTGCTAGTGGTTTGGCTCCCGGGACTTCCATCTACAATGAGCAGTTCTTC
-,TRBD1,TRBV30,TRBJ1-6,CAWSVGLTGVNSPLHF,TGTGCCTGGAGTGTAGGGTTGACAGGGGTTAATTCACCCCTCCACTTT
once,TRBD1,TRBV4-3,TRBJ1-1,CASSQATTGGKNTEAFF,TGCGCCAGCAGCCAAGCTACTACAGGGGGCAAAAACACTGAAGCTTTCTTT
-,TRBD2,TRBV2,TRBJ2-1,CASRDRGLAGLNEQFF,TGTGCCAGCAGGGACCGGGGACTAGCGGGGCTCAATGAGCAGTTCTTC
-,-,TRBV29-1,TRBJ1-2,CSVVPGANYGYTF,TGCAGCGTTGTACCGGGAGCTAACTATGGCTACACCTTC
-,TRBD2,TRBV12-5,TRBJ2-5,CASGLGLAGAVQETQYF,TGTGCTAGTGGTTTGGGACTAGCGGGGGCCGTACAAGAGACCCAGTACTTC
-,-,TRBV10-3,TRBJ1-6,CAISVGSSPLHF,TGTGCCATCAGTGTAGGGAGTTCACCCCTCCACTTT
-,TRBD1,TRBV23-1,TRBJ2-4,CASSQSPESRGAKNIQYF,TGCGCCAGCAGTCAATCGCCCGAGAGCAGGGGGGCCAAAAACATTCAGTACTTC
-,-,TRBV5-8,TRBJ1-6,CASSYRERNSPLHF,TGTGCCAGCAGCTACAGGGAGAGAAATTCACCCCTCCACTTT
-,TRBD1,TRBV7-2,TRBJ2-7,CASSSGTGIEQYF,TGTGCCAGCAGCTCCGGGACAGGTATCGAGCAGTACTTC
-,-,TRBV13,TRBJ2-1,CASSSGSHNEQFF,TGTGCCAGCAGCTCCGGGTCCCACAATGAGCAGTTCTTC
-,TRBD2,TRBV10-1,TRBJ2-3,CASSVGTSGRTDTQYF,TGCGCCAGCAGTGTGGGGACTAGCGGGAGAACAGATACGCAGTATTTT
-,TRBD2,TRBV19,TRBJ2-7,CASGTGGGEQYF,TGTGCCAGCGGGACGGGAGGCGGCGAGCAGTACTTC
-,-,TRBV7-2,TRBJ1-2,CASSLDLAYGYTF,TGTGCCAGCAGCTTAGATCTGGCCTATGGCTACACCTTC
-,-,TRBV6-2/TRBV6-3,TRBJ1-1,CASSYSRRNPGTTEAFF,TGTGCCAGCAGTTACTCGAGACGGAATCCAGGTACCACTGAAGCTTTCTTT
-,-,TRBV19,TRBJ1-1,CASSIGWVTEAFF,TGTGCCAGTAGTATTGGTTGGGTCACTGAAGCTTTCTTT
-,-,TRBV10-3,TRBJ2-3,CATWGVGDTQYF,TGTGCCACTTGGGGAGTTGGGGATACGCAGTATTTT
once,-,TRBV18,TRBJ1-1,CASSDLIGNTEAFF,TGTGCCAGCTCAGACCTTATAGGAAACACTGAAGCTTTCTTT
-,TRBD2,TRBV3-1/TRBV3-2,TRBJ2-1,CASSHRTSDYNEQFF,TGTGCCAGCAGCCATCGGACTAGCGATTACAATGAGCAGTTCTTC
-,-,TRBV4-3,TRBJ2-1,CASSQVSTATEQFF,TGCGCCAGCAGCCAAGTCAGTACAGCGACTGAGCAGTTCTTC
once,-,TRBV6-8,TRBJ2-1,CASSRRGTISYNEQFF,TGTGCCAGCAGTCGACGAGGGACCATCTCCTACAATGAGCAGTTCTTC
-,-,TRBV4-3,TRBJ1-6,CASSLGYNSPLHF,TGCGCCAGCAGCCTCGGGTATAATTCACCCCTCCACTTT
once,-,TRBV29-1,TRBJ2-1,CSVDPDYNEQFF,TGCAGCGTGGATCCGGACTACAATGAGCAGTTCTTC
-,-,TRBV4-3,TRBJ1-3,CASSQSPQASGNTIYF,TGCGCCAGCAGCCAATCCCCGCAGGCCTCTGGAAACACCATATATTTT
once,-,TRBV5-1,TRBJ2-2,CASSLIGNTGELFF,TGCGCCAGCAGCTTAATAGGGAACACCGGGGAGCTGTTTTTT
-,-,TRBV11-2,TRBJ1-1,CASSPGTNLNTEAFF,TGTGCCAGCAGCCCCGGGACAAATTTGAACACTGAAGCTTTCTTT
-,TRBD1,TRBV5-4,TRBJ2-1,CASSSGTGIWTEQFF,TGTGCCAGCAGTTCCGGGACAGGGATCTGGACTGAGCAGTTCTTC
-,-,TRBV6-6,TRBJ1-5,CASTLQVHQPQHF,TGTGCCAGCACCCTACAGGTACACCAGCCCCAGCATTTT
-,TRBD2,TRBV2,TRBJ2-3,CASRDGTTTDTQYF,TGTGCCAGCAGAGACGGGACTACTACAGATACGCAGTATTTT
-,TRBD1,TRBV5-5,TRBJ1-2,CASSIDRASYTF,TGTGCCAGCAGCATAGACAGGGCGAGCTACACCTTC
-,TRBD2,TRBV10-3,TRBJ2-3,CASGTSGIRLTDTQYF,TGTGCCTCCGGGACTAGCGGGATTCGATTAACAGATACGCAGTATTTT
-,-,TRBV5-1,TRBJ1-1,CASSLVPHNTEAFF,TGCGCCAGCAGCTTGGTTCCACACAACACTGAAGCTTTCTTT
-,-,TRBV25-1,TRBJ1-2,CASSEFLRKGEGYTF,TGTGCCAGCAGTGAATTCCTACGGAAGGGAGAGGGCTACACCTTC
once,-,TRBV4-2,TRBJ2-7,CASSRLERRSEQYF,TGTGCCAGCAGCCGACTAGAGCGCAGGTCCGAGCAGTACTTC